The entry below gives a single T cell receptor beta chain sequence along with its context. Its specificity is unknown. All donors were healthy Finnish infants who were undergoing corrective surgery to treat congenital heart defects. During surgery, about 0.5-1 mL peripheral blood was drawn from four of eight donors. This specimen comes from a study of human thymus T cells. Study-level results: Gene usage for V and J segments appeared biased in thymic and blood repertoires.

Between the trimmed V and J ends, which lost 5 bases and 8 bases, there was a span of 22 bases. CDR3 length: 16 residues. Germline CDR1 and CDR2: SEHNR and FQNEAQ (reference sequence). Profiled with immunoSEQ multiplex PCR; TCRdb holds only in-frame clones, not every one. The sample has fewer than 55,000 clones; about 94% are singletons. The source is a boy less than two years old with a congenital heart defect but otherwise immunologically healthy. This chain connects TRBV7-9 to TRBJ2-1; tentative D call: TRBD1 (5 bases). The source material was blood. The CDR3 nucleotides are TGTGCCAGCAGCCGAAGGAAAGGGGTACGATTGGATGAGCAGTTCTTC. Translation: CASSRRKGVRLDEQFF.